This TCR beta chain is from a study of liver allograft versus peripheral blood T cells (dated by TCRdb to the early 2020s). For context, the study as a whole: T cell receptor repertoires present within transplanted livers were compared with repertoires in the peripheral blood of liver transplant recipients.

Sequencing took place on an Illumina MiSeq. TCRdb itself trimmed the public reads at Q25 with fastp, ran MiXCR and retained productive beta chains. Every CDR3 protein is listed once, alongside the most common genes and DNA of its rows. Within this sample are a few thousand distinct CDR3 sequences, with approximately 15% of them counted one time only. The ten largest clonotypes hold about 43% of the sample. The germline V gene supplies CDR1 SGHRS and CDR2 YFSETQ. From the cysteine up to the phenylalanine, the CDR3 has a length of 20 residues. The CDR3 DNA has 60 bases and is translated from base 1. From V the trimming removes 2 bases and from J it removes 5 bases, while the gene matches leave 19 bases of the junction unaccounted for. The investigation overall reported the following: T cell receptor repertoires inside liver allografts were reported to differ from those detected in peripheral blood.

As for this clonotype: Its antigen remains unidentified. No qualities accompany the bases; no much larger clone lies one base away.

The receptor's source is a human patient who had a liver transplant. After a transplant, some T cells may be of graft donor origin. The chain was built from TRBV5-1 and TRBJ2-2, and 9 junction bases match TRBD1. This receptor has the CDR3 CASSLWKGQGVGPMTGELFF. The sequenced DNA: TGCGCCAGCAGCTTATGGAAGGGACAGGGTGTTGGCCCCATGACCGGGGAGCTGTTTTTT.